These 2 T cell receptor beta chains originate from one sample sequenced in a study of T cell responses to AZD1222 COVID-19 vaccine (TCRdb year 2021). The time point label on this specimen signifies: about 28 days (+/-7) after the second vaccine dose. The library was generated by the immunoSEQ multiplex PCR assay. TCRdb holds this immuneACCESS table with in-frame rearrangements only. Some clones are missing; in checked studies, unresolved V genes explain under half, and the rest has no known cause. This sample holds some 200,000 clones; 91% were observed only once. Nearly 3.5% of the sample lies in the top ten. The source material was peripheral blood, sampled 28 days after the second AZD1222 dose. The receptors shown here come from an adult who received the AZD1222 COVID-19 vaccine.

This rearrangement joins TRBV15 to TRBJ1-4, with a tentative D call TRBD1 (6 bases). V gave up 8 bases and J gave up 5 bases, with 21 bases separating them. This CDR3 comprises 16 residues. Germline CDR1 reads LNHNV; CDR2 reads YYDKDF (reference sequence). The CDR3 region has the DNA TGTGCCACCGCAACTAAGCTCAGGGGCTCCAATGAAAAACTGTTTTTT. Its translation is CATATKLRGSNEKLFF.

V is TRBV28 and J is TRBJ1-5; TRBD1 matches 8 bases. The germline V gene has CDR1 MDHEN and CDR2 SYDVKM. This CDR3 is built from 15 residues. Unmatched junction bases numbered 3, after V lost 3 bases and J lost 2 bases. CDR3 sequence (DNA): TGTGCCAGCAGTTTTCAGGGGGCTGGCAATCAGCCCCAGCATTTT. The encoded protein is CASSFQGAGNQPQHF.